Listed here is a single T cell receptor (beta chain). The sample belongs to a study of cytomegalovirus exposure and HLA in healthy donors. Researchers ran the PCR with 60 Vbeta and 13 Jbeta primers. Method: immunoSEQ multiplex PCR; TCRdb's copy keeps in-frame clones and lacks some. The sample comprises 55,000 to 85,000 clones, around 78% of which are singletons, and around 7.8% rests with the top ten. This CDR3 contains 16 residues. Germline V gene data show CDR1 as LNHDA and CDR2 as SQIVND (reference sequence). Trimming removed 5 bases from V and 5 bases from J; junction bases left unmatched: 9. The TCR comes from a man between 18 and 35 years old in good health and CMV-seropositive. Sequenced: PBMCs. The V call is TRBV19, the J call TRBJ1-6, with TRBD1 matching 7 bases. The CDR3 nucleotides read TGTGCCAGTAGTGTACCACAGGGGCCGGATAATTCACCCCTCCACTTT. It is translated as CASSVPQGPDNSPLHF.